A single sample gave rise to the 9 T cell receptor beta chains below, sequenced in a study of technical replicates of blood from a handful of donors (dated by TCRdb to about 2017). The library was prepared using the immunoSEQ multiplex PCR assay. Here the immuneACCESS table is served through TCRdb, limited to in-frame sequences with V and J called. Missing clones are a known gap in these copies; in checked studies unresolved V genes cover under half, and the rest lacks a known reason. The sample table holds tens of thousands of clones, of which nearly 90% were seen once. The ten largest clonotypes hold 4% to 5.5% of the sample. Sequencing was carried out using PBMCs. The origin of the receptors is a human donor in good health. Some clones in this sample may be carry-over from other donors' samples.

The chain is built from TRBV25-1 and TRBJ2-7; a possible D gene is TRBD2 (5 bases). Germline V gene sequence: CDR1 MGHDK, CDR2 SYGVNS. This CDR3 has 13 amino acids. The V gene lost 8 bases and the J gene lost 0 bases, with 11 bases spanning the gap. CDR3: CASAGSSSYEQYF. Written as DNA, the CDR3 is TGTGCCAGCGCGGGTTCTAGCTCCTACGAGCAGTACTTC.

The chain combines TRBV6-5 with TRBJ2-7; TRBD1 matches at 9 bases. This CDR3 region has 15 residues. After removal of 5 bases from V and 6 bases from J, the junction contained 11 bases not matched to a gene. Germline V gene data show CDR1 as MNHEY and CDR2 as SVGAGI. The CDR3 is CASSPTGQGTGEQYF. The CDR3 nucleotides read TGTGCCAGCAGTCCCACGGGACAGGGAACCGGCGAGCAGTACTTC.

V usage is TRBV4-2 and J usage is TRBJ1-3; D remains ambiguous. CDR1 LGHNA and CDR2 YNFKEQ come from the germline V gene. CDR3 length: 18 amino acids. The V end was cut by 0 bases, the J end by 0 bases, with 15 bases between. CDR3 bases: TGTGCCAGCAGCCAAGAAGGGATAGGAGGGCTCTCTGGAAACACCATATATTTT. This encodes CASSQEGIGGLSGNTIYF.

CDR3: CASSNDRGANYGYTF. CDR3 DNA: TGTGCCAGCAGCAATGACAGGGGGGCTAACTATGGCTACACCTTC. The rearrangement joins TRBV21-1 to TRBJ1-2; the listed D gene, TRBD1, was not tested against the DNA. TRBV21-1 constitutes a pseudogene. CDR3 length: 15 amino acids.

The chain is built from TRBV7-2 and TRBJ2-7; 9 nucleotides align to TRBD1. This CDR3 spans 15 amino acids. V dropped 5 bases and J dropped 1; count of bases not matched to a gene: 6. Germline assignment: CDR1 SGHTA and CDR2 FQGNSA. CDR3 amino acids: CASSTGGQGSYEQYF. The CDR3 nucleotides are TGTGCCAGCAGCACCGGGGGACAGGGTTCCTACGAGCAGTACTTC.

This sequence joins TRBV5-1 and TRBJ1-2; maybe TRBD1 (5 bases). Trimming stripped 4 bases from V and 5 bases from J, with 18 bases between. This CDR3 contains 15 residues. In germline, CDR1 is SGHRS, CDR2 YFSETQ. CDR3 in DNA: TGCGCCAGCAGCGTTCGCGGGGGACCGTATTATGGCTACACCTTC. This encodes CASSVRGGPYYGYTF.

The chain recombines TRBV29-1 with TRBJ2-5, with 9 bases aligning to TRBD1. V shed 6 bases, J shed 4 bases, and the junction held 3 bases outside the gene matches. Germline assignment: CDR1 SQVTM and CDR2 ANQGSEA. The CDR3 covers 12 residues. CDR3: CSVGTGSETQYF. CDR3 nucleotides: TGCAGCGTCGGGACAGGGTCAGAGACCCAGTACTTC.

This chain joins TRBV7-6 and TRBJ1-4; D unresolved. This CDR3 is built from 15 residues. Germline V lookup: CDR1 SGHVS, CDR2 FNYEAQ. The ends were cut back, 0 bases at V and 4 bases at J, with 9 bases in the middle. The CDR3 sequence: CASSLANGFNEKLFF. The DNA for the CDR3 is TGTGCCAGCAGCTTAGCGAACGGGTTTAATGAAAAACTGTTTTTT.

The V and J genes are TRBV10-3 and TRBJ2-7; the D is unclear. This CDR3 region has 11 residues. V lost 3 bases and J 4 bases, leaving 4 bases between the germline ends. CDR1 ENHRY and CDR2 SYGVKD come from the germline V gene. CDR3 sequence (DNA): TGTGCCATCAGTGACAGGTACGAGCAGTACTTC. Residues: CAISDRYEQYF.